This T cell receptor (beta chain) appears in the sequencing data of a study of T-cell reconstitution after alpha-beta-depleted transplantation in children. This clonotype was counted only a few times. This CDR3 is built from 15 residues. The germline V gene has CDR1 ENHRY and CDR2 SYGVKD. The V segment lost 0 bases and the J segment 7 bases; nucleotides outside the gene matches: 5. TCRbeta library construction was performed incorporating unique molecular identifiers. Each CDR3 protein is one row after TCRdb ran MiXCR on the PCR reads. Of 440,000 or so distinct CDR3 sequences in the sample, approximately 10% were seen once.

Sequences were derived from PBMCs from the stem cell graft donor, sampled from the stem cell graft. The chain carries TRBV10-3 and TRBJ2-3; 9 nucleotides agree with TRBD1. The clonotype comes from a human donor who donated a stem cell graft to a child with acute myeloid leukemia. The DNA of the CDR3 is TGTGCCATCAGTGAGTCACAGGGGGCATCTAATACGCAGTATTTT. Translating it yields CAISESQGASNTQYF.